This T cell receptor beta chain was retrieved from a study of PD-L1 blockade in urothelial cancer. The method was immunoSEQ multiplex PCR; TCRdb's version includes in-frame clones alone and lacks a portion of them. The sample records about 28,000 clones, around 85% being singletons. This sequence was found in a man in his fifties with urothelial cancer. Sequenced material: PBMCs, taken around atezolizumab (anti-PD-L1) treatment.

The CDR3 region has the DNA TGTGCCAGCAGCTTAGCACAGATTCACACTGAAGCTTTCTTT. This encodes CASSLAQIHTEAFF. The chain uses TRBV7-9 and TRBJ1-1; D call uncertain. The V gene's germline CDR1 is SEHNR and CDR2 FQNEAQ (reference sequence). This CDR3 contains 14 residues. Between the trimmed V and J ends, which lost 0 bases and 3 bases, there was a span of 8 bases.